This entry lists 5 T cell receptor beta chains sequenced from one sample in a study of response to subunit inactivated influenza vaccine. TCRdb itself ran the RT-PCR reads through MiXCR, one entry per CDR3 protein. The table lists under 200,000 distinct CDR3 sequences, approximately 12% of them singletons, with less than 30% in the top ten. The sample was also reused in another study, on T cells expressing NK-cell markers. Per that study: The authors generated TCR beta cDNA through 5'RACE template switching with UMIs.

Sequencing was performed on CD8+ T cells sorted from PBMCs, taken approximately 13 days after vaccination. These receptors were obtained from a man aged 45-65 years who received an inactivated influenza vaccine.

This sequence joins TRBV7-9 and TRBJ2-3, with 9 bases that match TRBD2. Unmatched junction bases numbered 2, after V lost 3 bases and J lost 1 base. CDR1 is SEHNR, CDR2 FQNEAQ, per germline (reference sequence). This CDR3 is built from 15 residues. CDR3: CASSFKRGGTDTQYF. The CDR3 nucleotides read TGTGCCAGCAGCTTTAAGCGGGGGGGCACAGATACGCAGTATTTT.

In its sample, this clonotype was seen once. The chain carries TRBV6-2 or TRBV6-3 and TRBJ2-7; 9 nucleotides line up with TRBD1. V gave up 2 bases and J gave up 6 bases; unmatched junction bases: 11. The CDR3 length is 16 residues. Per germline, CDR1 MNHEY and CDR2 SVGEGT. The CDR3 nucleotides read TGTGCCAGCAGTTACCGAATGGGACAGGGACCCCTCGAGCAGTACTTC. It encodes CASSYRMGQGPLEQYF.

This clonotype was observed at least ten times. J is TRBJ2-7 and V is TRBV7-9, with 9 bases matching TRBD2. CDR3 length equals 16 residues. V shed 5 bases and J 0 bases; nucleotides not matched to a gene: 8. Germline CDR1 reads SEHNR; CDR2 reads FQNEAQ (reference sequence). The CDR3 loop is CASSPVGLAISYEQYF. Written as DNA, the CDR3 is TGTGCCAGCAGCCCCGTCGGACTAGCGATCTCCTACGAGCAGTACTTC.

The chain uses TRBV29-1 and TRBJ1-2, with 9 bases identical to TRBD1. Germline lookup yields CDR1 SQVTM and CDR2 ANQGSEA. The CDR3 spans 13 residues. J lost 5 bases, V lost 3 bases, and 4 bases had no gene match. CDR3 DNA: TGCAGCGTTGATACAGGGGGCCCTTATGGCTACACCTTC. Its translation is CSVDTGGPYGYTF.

V is TRBV6-1 and J is TRBJ2-1; TRBD1 aligns across 10 bases. V shed 6 bases, J shed 6 bases, and the junction held 8 bases outside the gene matches. CDR3 length: 15 residues. From germline, CDR1 is MNHNS and CDR2 SASEGT. The CDR3 loop reads CASRLGQGQGNEQFF. The CDR3 DNA reads TGTGCCAGCAGGCTGGGACAGGGGCAGGGCAATGAGCAGTTCTTC.